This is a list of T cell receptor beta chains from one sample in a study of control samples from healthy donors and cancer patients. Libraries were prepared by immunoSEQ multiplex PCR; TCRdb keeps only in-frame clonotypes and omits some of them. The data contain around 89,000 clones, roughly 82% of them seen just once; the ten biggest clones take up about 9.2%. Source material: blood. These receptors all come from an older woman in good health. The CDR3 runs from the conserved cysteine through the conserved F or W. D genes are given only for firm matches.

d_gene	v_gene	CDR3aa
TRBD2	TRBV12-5	CASGWGTSGGTDTQYF
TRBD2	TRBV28	CASGTSGRAGNEQFF
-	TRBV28	CASSSLVVGVHEQFF
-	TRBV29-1	CSVDKGGTGELFF
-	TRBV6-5	CASSSPGRGSKNIQYF
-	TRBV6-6	CASSRTRELFF
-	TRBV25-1	CASSESSAAFNEKLFF
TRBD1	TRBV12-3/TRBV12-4	CASSPGQGYGYTF
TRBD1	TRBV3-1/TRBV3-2	CASRNRGPTETQYF
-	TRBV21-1	CASSTFSGGVPDTQYF
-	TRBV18	CASSEGDINQPQHF
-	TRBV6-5	CASRRQNTEAFF
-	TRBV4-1	CASSEGVRYGYTF
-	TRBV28	CASSLWDRRSLAVGYTF
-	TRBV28	CASSLRYEQFF
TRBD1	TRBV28	CASSLIGGAEGYTF
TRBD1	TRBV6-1	CASSDDRGPSGNTIYF
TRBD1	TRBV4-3	CASSQLTGRYTEAFF
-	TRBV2	CASSDASPFNEKLFF
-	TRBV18	CASSQDLQETQYF
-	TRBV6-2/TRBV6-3	CASSSRGGNTEAFF
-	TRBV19	CASIEQGVRDEQYF
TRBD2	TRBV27	CASTSGTLAGARLETQYF
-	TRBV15	CATSRDRSAGGPQHF
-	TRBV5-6	CASSSGPGNEQFF
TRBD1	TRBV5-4	CASSLSTGGEQYF
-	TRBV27	CASSFGGTYNSPLHF
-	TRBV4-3	CASSREAYSSYEQYF
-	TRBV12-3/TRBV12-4	CASSLSRETQYF
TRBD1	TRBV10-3	CAISESGTGVRTDTQYF
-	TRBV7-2	CASTLQGGRNTIYF
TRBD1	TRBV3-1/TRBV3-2	CASSLQGASDTQYF
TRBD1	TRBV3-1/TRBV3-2	CASSQPGQGYPDTQYF
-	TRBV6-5	CASSPRTFSGNTIYF
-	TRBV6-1	CASSESAGMNTEAFF
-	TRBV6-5	CASSYSTQGTYEQYF
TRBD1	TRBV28	CASRGNRGLLTEAFF
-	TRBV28	CASSPLSLVRAGEQYF
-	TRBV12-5	CASAQGTDTQYF
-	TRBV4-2	CASSQGGGSYNEQFF
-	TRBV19	CASSMRGEGQPQHF
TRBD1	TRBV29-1	CSVEWTGGASYGYTF
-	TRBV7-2	CASSQNSGVGELFF
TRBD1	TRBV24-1	CATSDPTGVGETQYF
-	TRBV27	CASRGAGLTEAFF
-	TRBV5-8	CASSSSRNTGELFF
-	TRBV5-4	CASSLGVEDTQYF
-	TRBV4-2	CASSQETADSNQPQHF
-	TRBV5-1	CASSDALTYEQYF
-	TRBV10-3	CAISEQGPSNEQFF
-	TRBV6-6	CASSYSRLDRGEQFF
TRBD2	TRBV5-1	CASSREGERGRTDTQYF
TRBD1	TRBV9	CASSVEDRSRGYTF
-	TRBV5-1	CASRSNSNEQFF